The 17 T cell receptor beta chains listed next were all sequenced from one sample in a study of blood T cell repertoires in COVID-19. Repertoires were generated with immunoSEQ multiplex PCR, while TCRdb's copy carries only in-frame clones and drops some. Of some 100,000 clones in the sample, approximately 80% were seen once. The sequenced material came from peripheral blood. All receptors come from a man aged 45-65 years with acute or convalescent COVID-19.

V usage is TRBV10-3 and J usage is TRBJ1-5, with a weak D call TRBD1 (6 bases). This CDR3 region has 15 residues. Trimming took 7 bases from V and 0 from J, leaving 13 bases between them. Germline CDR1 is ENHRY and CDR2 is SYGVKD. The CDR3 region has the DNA TGTGCCATCAAGGAAGGGACATATAGCAATCAGCCCCAGCATTTT. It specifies CAIKEGTYSNQPQHF.

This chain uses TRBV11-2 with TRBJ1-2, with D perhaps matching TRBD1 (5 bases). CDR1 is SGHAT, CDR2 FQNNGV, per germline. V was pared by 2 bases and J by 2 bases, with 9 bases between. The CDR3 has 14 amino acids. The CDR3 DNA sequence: TGTGCCAGCAGCTTAAGGTCAGGGAACTATGGCTACACCTTC. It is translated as CASSLRSGNYGYTF.

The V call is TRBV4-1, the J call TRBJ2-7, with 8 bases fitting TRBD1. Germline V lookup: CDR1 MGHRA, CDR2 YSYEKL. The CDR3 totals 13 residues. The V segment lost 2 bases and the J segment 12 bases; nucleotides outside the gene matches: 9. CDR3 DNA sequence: TGCGCCAGCAGCCAATCCTCAGGACAGGGTTTGTACTTC. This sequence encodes CASSQSSGQGLYF.

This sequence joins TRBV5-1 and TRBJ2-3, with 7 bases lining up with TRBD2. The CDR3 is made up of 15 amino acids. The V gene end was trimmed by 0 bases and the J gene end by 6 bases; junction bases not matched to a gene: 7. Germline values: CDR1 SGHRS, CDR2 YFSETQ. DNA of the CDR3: TGCGCCAGCAGCTTGGAGGCGCGGGAGCTCGATACGCAGTATTTT. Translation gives CASSLEARELDTQYF.

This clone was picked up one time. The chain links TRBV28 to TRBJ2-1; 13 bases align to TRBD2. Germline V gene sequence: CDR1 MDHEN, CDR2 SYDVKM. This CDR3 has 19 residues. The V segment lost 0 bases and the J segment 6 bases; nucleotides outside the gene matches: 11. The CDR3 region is CASSLWDIRTSGSSNEQFF. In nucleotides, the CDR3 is TGTGCCAGCAGTTTATGGGACATTAGGACTAGCGGGAGCAGCAATGAGCAGTTCTTC.

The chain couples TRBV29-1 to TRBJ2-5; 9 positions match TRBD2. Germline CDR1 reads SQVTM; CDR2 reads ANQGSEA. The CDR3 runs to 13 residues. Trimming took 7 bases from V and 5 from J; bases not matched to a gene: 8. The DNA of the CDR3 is TGCAGCGCCCTGGGACTAGCAATGGAGACCCAGTACTTC. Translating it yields CSALGLAMETQYF.

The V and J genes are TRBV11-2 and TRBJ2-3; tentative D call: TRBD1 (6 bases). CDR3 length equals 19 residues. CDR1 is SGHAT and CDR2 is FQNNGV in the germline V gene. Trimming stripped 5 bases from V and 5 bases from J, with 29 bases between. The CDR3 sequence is CASSLVQITTGTAGDTQYF. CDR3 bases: TGTGCCAGCAGCCTTGTTCAGATTACTACAGGGACGGCGGGAGATACGCAGTATTTT.

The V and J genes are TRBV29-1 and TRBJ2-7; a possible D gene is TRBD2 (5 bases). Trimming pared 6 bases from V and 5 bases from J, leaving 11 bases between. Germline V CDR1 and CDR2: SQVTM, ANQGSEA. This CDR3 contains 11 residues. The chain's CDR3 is CSVLRGHEQYF. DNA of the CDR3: TGCAGCGTCCTACGAGGGCACGAGCAGTACTTC.

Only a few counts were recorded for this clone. Written as DNA, the CDR3 is TGTGCCAGCAGCCCCCGTGACAGGAACACTGAAGCTTTCTTT. Protein sequence: CASSPRDRNTEAFF. The chain carries TRBV5-8 and TRBJ1-1, with D possibly TRBD1 on 5 matching bases. Germline CDR1 and CDR2: SGHTS and YDEGEE. This CDR3 is built from 14 residues. V shed 4 bases and J shed 1 base, with 11 bases lying between them.

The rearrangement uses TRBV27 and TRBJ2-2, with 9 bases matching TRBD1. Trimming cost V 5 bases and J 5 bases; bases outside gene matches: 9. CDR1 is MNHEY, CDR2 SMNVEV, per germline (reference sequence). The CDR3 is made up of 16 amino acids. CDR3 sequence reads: CASSPSGTGKTGELFF. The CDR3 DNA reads TGTGCCAGCAGTCCGTCCGGGACAGGGAAGACCGGGGAGCTGTTTTTT.

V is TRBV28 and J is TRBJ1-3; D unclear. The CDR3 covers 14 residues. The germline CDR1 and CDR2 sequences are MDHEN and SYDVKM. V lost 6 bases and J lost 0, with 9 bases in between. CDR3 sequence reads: CASSLGNSGNTIYF. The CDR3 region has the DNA TGTGCCAGCAGCCTCGGGAACTCTGGAAACACCATATATTTT.

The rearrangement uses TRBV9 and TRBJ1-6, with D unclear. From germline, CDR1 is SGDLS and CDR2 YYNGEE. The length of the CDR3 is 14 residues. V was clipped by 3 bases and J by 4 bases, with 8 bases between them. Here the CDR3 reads CASSAVSYNSPLHF. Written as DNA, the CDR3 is TGTGCCAGCAGCGCGGTATCTTATAATTCACCCCTCCACTTT.

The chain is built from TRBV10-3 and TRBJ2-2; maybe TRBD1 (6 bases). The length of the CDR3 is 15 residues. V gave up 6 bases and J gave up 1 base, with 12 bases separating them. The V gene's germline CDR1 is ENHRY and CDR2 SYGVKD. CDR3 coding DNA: TGTGCCATCAGAGCCGGGACACTGAACACCGGGGAGCTGTTTTTT. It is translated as CAIRAGTLNTGELFF.

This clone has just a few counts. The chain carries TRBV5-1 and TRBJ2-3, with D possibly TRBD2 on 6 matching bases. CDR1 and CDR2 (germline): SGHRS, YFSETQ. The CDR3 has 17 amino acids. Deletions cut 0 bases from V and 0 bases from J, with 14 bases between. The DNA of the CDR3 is TGCGCCAGCAGCTTGGACTCCGGGAGTGCTAGCACAGATACGCAGTATTTT. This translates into CASSLDSGSASTDTQYF. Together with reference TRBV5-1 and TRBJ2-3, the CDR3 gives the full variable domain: KAGVTQTPRYLIKTRGQQVTLSCSPISGHRSVSWYQQTPGQGLQFLFEYFSETQRNKGNFPGRFSGRQFSNSRSEMNVSTLELGDSALYLCASSLDSGSASTDTQYFGPGTRLTVL.

DNA of the CDR3: TGTGCCAGCAGTTCTGGCGGAGGAAACATTCAGTACTTC. As protein: CASSSGGGNIQYF. The chain carries TRBV2 and TRBJ2-4, with D maybe TRBD2 (5 bases). With 5 bases removed from V and 6 bases from J, the gap between germline ends came to 11 bases. Germline V gives CDR1 SNHLY, CDR2 FYNNEI. CDR3 size: 13 residues.

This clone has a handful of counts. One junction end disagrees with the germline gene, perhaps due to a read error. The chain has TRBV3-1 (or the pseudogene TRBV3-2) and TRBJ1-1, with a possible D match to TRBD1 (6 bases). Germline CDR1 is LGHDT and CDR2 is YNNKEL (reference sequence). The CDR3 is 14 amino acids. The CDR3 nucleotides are TGTGCCAGCAGTCAAGGGGGGAGCGGGACTGAAGCTTTCTTT. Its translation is CASSQGGSGTEAFF.

This chain's CDR3 is CATSRGGYGYTF. DNA of the CDR3: TGTGCCACCTCCCGGGGAGGGTATGGCTACACCTTC. The chain uses TRBV6-5 and TRBJ1-2; unclear D gene. Per germline, CDR1 MNHEY and CDR2 SVGAGI. The CDR3 contains 12 residues. The V and J ends lost 10 bases and 5 bases respectively, with 14 bases between them.